This T cell receptor beta chain was obtained from a study of blood T cell repertoires in COVID-19. Study summary: Nucleic acid was either cDNA or gDNA, and it came from T cells, B-cell-depleted T cells, or PBMCs.

Repertoires were generated with immunoSEQ multiplex PCR, while TCRdb's copy carries only in-frame clones and drops some. The table has 200,000 to 250,000 clones, 80% seen once; the top ten hold 5.5%. This CDR3 comprises 15 residues. The J segment lost 5 bases and the V segment lost 4 bases, leaving 7 bases of the junction unmatched. CDR1 and CDR2 from the germline V gene are MNHEY and SVGAGI. The chain uses TRBV6-5 and TRBJ1-5, with 8 bases matching TRBD1. Sample: peripheral blood. This receptor was taken from an older woman with acute or convalescent COVID-19. CDR3 region: CASSSNQGAHQPQHF. CDR3 bases: TGTGCCAGCAGTTCAAACCAGGGGGCTCATCAGCCCCAGCATTTT.